This entry features one TCR beta chain sequence. The V end was cut by 6 bases, the J end by 0 bases, with 15 bases between. CDR3 length equals 16 residues. Per germline, CDR1 KGHSH and CDR2 LQKENI. The data are from a study of human T cells and chemical hapten exposure. Study context: On around 2 cm by around 2 cm of upper inner arm skin, sensitization was performed with 2% DPC. Patch testing was performed with 0.01% DPC on the upper back, with reading at 6 days.

A single record per CDR3 protein comes from TCRdb applying MiXCR to the RACE reads. This table has 150,000 to 200,000 distinct CDR3 sequences, more than 12% appearing once. The time point denotes: patch test 1, 2 weeks after DPC sensitization. Treatment reported: therapeutic diphenylcyclopropenone sensitization with weekly scalp DPC. Here the sequenced sample was whole blood, taken in connection with sensitization to the hapten diphenylcyclopropenone (DPC). The source is a woman in her 30s with alopecia areata. Some clones in this sample may be carry-over from other donors' samples. The V call is TRBV18, the J call TRBJ1-3; D gene unclear. The CDR3 DNA follows: TGTGCCAGCTCCCAAGGACCGCAGAGCTCTGGAAACACCATATATTTT. The encoded protein is CASSQGPQSSGNTIYF.